These T cell receptor beta chains were read from a single sample in a study of T cell changes during pregnancy in multiple sclerosis. TCRdb keeps only in-frame clones here, not all; method: immunoSEQ multiplex PCR. This table has 45,000 or so clones, 95% to 97% appearing once. The source material was peripheral blood, sampled in the second trimester of pregnancy. Source of these receptors: a female donor with multiple sclerosis, enrolled in a pregnancy study. CDR3s include the opening cysteine and the closing phenylalanine or tryptophan. D genes are given only for firm matches. Rows may omit the clone size; those that give it use once, few, many or a size class.

size	D	V	J	CDR3	DNA
.	.	TRBV5-1	TRBJ1-2	CASSLEGGSNYGYTF	TGCGCCAGCAGCTTGGAGGGCGGGAGTAACTATGGCTACACCTTC
.	TRBD2	TRBV5-1	TRBJ2-1	CASSLPGLAIDEQFF	TGCGCCAGCAGCTTGCCGGGACTAGCTATCGATGAGCAGTTCTTC
.	.	TRBV2	TRBJ2-7	CASSETGSAYEQYF	TGTGCCAGCAGTGAAACAGGGTCGGCCTACGAGCAGTACTTC
.	.	TRBV6-1	TRBJ2-3	CASSEGNIGDTQYF	TGTGCCAGCAGTGAAGGGAATATCGGGGATACGCAGTATTTT
few	.	TRBV9	TRBJ1-1	CASSVAGLNTEAFF	TGTGCCAGCAGCGTCGCGGGACTGAACACTGAAGCTTTCTTT
.	TRBD2	TRBV5-1	TRBJ2-7	CASSSGTSGSSYEQYF	TGCGCCAGCAGCTCAGGGACTAGCGGGAGCTCCTACGAGCAGTACTTC
.	.	TRBV7-9	TRBJ1-2	CASSLSGEGYTF	TGTGCCAGCAGCTTATCGGGTGAAGGCTACACCTTC
.	.	TRBV13	TRBJ2-1	CASSPSYNEQFF	TGTGCCAGCAGCCCGAGCTACAATGAGCAGTTCTTC
.	.	TRBV19	TRBJ2-5	CASTETGRETQYF	TGTGCCAGTACCGAAACAGGGAGAGAGACCCAGTACTTC
once	.	TRBV5-8	TRBJ1-1	CASSSLWTANTEAFF	TGTGCCAGCAGCTCTCTTTGGACAGCTAACACTGAAGCTTTCTTT
.	.	TRBV7-8	TRBJ2-1	CASSLSERPTYNEQFF	TGTGCCAGCAGCTTATCGGAGCGACCTACCTACAATGAGCAGTTCTTC
.	.	TRBV14	TRBJ1-2	CASSQGAGYGYTF	TGTGCCAGCAGCCAAGGGGCAGGCTATGGCTACACCTTC
.	.	TRBV28	TRBJ1-3	CASSPPARQVGNTIYF	TGTGCCAGCAGCCCACCCGCCCGACAGGTTGGAAACACCATATATTTT
.	TRBD1	TRBV18	TRBJ2-3	CASSPGTGGGTDTQYF	TGTGCCAGCTCACCCGGGACAGGGGGGGGCACAGATACGCAGTATTTT
.	.	TRBV9	TRBJ2-2	CASSEPSGRELFF	TGTGCCAGCAGCGAGCCCTCGGGAAGGGAGCTGTTTTTT
.	.	TRBV30	TRBJ2-7	CAWSVMFARGKQGYEQYF	TGTGCCTGGAGTGTAATGTTCGCTCGAGGCAAACAGGGCTACGAGCAGTACTTC
.	TRBD1	TRBV6-5	TRBJ1-2	CASSQRQGDGYTF	TGTGCCAGCAGCCAGCGACAGGGCGATGGCTACACCTTC
.	.	TRBV9	TRBJ1-1	CASSVAVAGEAFF	TGTGCCAGCAGCGTAGCGGTTGCGGGGGAAGCTTTCTTT
.	TRBD1	TRBV2	TRBJ1-2	CASSGTGYGYTF	TGTGCCAGCAGCGGGACAGGGTATGGCTACACCTTC
.	.	TRBV30	TRBJ2-1	CAWSVVTLGDEQFF	TGTGCCTGGAGTGTAGTTACATTAGGGGATGAGCAGTTCTTC
.	TRBD2	TRBV5-5	TRBJ2-1	CASSSSGGATIAQFF	TGTGCCAGCAGCTCTAGCGGGGGGGCCACCATAGCGCAGTTCTTC
.	TRBD2	TRBV9	TRBJ2-3	CASSVGAGGPAETQYF	TGTGCCAGCAGCGTTGGCGCGGGGGGCCCGGCGGAGACGCAGTATTTT
once	.	TRBV29-1	TRBJ1-5	CSGGGRQPQHF	TGCAGCGGGGGGGGCCGGCAGCCCCAGCATTTT
.	.	TRBV11-3	TRBJ2-2	CASSLVGAGELFF	TGTGCCAGCAGCTTGGTAGGGGCCGGGGAGCTGTTTTTT
.	.	TRBV29-1	TRBJ2-1	CSAGRDRGGLAISYNEQFF	TGCAGCGCTGGCCGGGACAGGGGGGGACTAGCGATCTCCTACAATGAGCAGTTCTTC
few	TRBD1	TRBV5-4	TRBJ2-7	CASSLLRRDRGGEQYF	TGTGCCAGCAGCTTGCTAAGGAGAGACAGGGGTGGAGAGCAGTACTTC
.	.	TRBV9	TRBJ2-5	CASSVSTIQETQYF	TGTGCCAGCAGCGTAAGCACCATCCAAGAGACCCAGTACTTC
.	TRBD1	TRBV25-1	TRBJ1-2	CASSGDRRYNYGYTF	TGTGCCAGCAGTGGGGACAGACGTTATAACTATGGCTACACCTTC
.	TRBD1	TRBV2	TRBJ1-5	CASSRDRAGGQPQHF	TGTGCCAGCAGTAGGGACAGGGCGGGGGGTCAGCCCCAGCATTTT
.	TRBD1	TRBV11-2	TRBJ2-1	CASSLLGQGGEQFF	TGTGCCAGCAGCTTACTGGGACAGGGGGGGGAGCAGTTCTTC
.	.	TRBV6-1	TRBJ2-7	CASEGLPSSYEQYF	TGTGCCTCCGAGGGACTCCCCAGCTCCTACGAGCAGTACTTC
.	.	TRBV10-2	TRBJ2-7	CASTEPPGWQYF	TGCGCCAGCACCGAACCCCCAGGGTGGCAGTACTTC
.	.	TRBV5-6	TRBJ1-1	CASSFGRVRTEAFF	TGTGCCAGCAGCTTTGGCAGGGTAAGGACTGAAGCTTTCTTT
once	TRBD2	TRBV19	TRBJ2-1	CASSLWRGAADEQFF	TGTGCCAGTAGCCTCTGGCGGGGGGCTGCGGATGAGCAGTTCTTC
once	TRBD1	TRBV15	TRBJ1-6	CATSRTGTAYSPLHF	TGTGCCACCAGCAGGACCGGGACAGCGTATTCACCCCTCCACTTT
.	.	TRBV4-1	TRBJ2-4	CASSQDPNRAKNIQYF	TGCGCCAGCAGCCAAGATCCTAACAGGGCCAAAAACATTCAGTACTTC
.	.	TRBV6-1	TRBJ2-7	CASSQSYEQYF	TGTGCCAGCAGTCAGTCCTACGAGCAGTACTTC
.	.	TRBV5-1	TRBJ2-3	CASSYGTLEGGRDTQYF	TGCGCCAGCAGCTACGGGACATTAGAGGGGGGGCGAGATACGCAGTATTTT
.	TRBD2	TRBV7-3	TRBJ2-7	CASSSSGSSYEQYF	TGTGCCAGCAGCTCTAGCGGGAGCTCCTACGAGCAGTACTTC
.	TRBD2	TRBV28	TRBJ2-7	CASSRVLLRGLARFEQYF	TGTGCCAGCAGTAGGGTCCTCTTAAGGGGACTAGCGAGGTTCGAGCAGTACTTC
.	.	TRBV5-1	TRBJ1-1	CASSPVGAANTEAFF	TGCGCCAGCAGCCCGGTGGGGGCAGCGAACACTGAAGCTTTCTTT
.	.	TRBV6-1	TRBJ2-5	CASSKLGETQYF	TGTGCCAGCAGTAAACTCGGGGAGACCCAGTACTTC
.	TRBD1	TRBV6-5	TRBJ2-7	CASSPPPGGFDEQYF	TGTGCCAGCAGTCCCCCGCCAGGGGGATTCGACGAGCAGTACTTC